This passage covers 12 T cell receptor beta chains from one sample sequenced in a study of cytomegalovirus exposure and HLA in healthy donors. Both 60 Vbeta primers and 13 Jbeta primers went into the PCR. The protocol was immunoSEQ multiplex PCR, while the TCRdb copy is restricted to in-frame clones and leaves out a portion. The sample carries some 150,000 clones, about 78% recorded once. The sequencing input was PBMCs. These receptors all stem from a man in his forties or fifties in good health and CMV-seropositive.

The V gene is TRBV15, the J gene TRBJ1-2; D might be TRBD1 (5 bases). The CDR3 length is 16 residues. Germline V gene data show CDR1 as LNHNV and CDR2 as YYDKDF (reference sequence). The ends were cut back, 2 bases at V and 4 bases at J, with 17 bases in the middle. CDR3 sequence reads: CATSRRGSQGTYGYTF. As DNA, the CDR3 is TGTGCCACCAGCAGAAGGGGAAGCCAGGGCACCTATGGCTACACCTTC.

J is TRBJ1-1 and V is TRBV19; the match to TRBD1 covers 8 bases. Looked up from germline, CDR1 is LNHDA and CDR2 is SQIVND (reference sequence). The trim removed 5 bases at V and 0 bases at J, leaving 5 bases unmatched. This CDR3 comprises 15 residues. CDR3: CASSGSTGVNTEAFF. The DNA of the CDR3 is TGTGCCAGTAGTGGGTCGACAGGGGTGAACACTGAAGCTTTCTTT.

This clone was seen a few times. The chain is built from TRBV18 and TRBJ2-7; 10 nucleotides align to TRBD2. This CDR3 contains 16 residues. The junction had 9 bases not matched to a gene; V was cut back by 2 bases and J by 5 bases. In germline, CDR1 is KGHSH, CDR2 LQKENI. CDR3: CASSPRESGRAHEQYF. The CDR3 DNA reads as TGTGCCAGCTCACCAAGGGAAAGCGGGAGGGCCCACGAGCAGTACTTC. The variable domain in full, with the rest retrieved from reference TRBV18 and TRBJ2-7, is NAGVMQNPRHLVRRRGQEARLRCSPMKGHSHVYWYRQLPEEGLKFMVYLQKENIIDESGMPKERFSAEFPKEGPSILRIQQVVRGDSAAYFCASSPRESGRAHEQYFGPGTRLTVT.

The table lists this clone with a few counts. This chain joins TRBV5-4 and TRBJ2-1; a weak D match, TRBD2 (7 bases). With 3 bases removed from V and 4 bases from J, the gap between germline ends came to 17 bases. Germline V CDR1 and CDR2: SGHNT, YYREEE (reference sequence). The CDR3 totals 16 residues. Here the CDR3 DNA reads TGTGCCAGCAGCTCGGGTGGGGGGGGCCGATACAATGAGCAGTTCTTC. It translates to CASSSGGGGRYNEQFF.

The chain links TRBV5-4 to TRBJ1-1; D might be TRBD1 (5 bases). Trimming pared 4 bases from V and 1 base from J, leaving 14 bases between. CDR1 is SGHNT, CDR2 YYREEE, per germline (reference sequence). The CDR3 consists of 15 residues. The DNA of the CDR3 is TGTGCCAGCAGCCCCAGGGTACTCCCGAACACTGAAGCTTTCTTT. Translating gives CASSPRVLPNTEAFF.

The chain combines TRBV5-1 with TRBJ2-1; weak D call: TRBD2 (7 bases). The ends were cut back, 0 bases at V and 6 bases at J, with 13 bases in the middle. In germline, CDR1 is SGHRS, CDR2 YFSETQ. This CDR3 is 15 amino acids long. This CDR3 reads CASSLAGGTGNEQFF. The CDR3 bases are TGCGCCAGCAGCTTGGCGGGGGGCACCGGCAATGAGCAGTTCTTC.

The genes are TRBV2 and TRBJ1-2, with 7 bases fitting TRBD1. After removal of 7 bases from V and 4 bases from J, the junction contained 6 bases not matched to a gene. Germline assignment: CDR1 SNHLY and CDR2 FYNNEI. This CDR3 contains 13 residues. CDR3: CASTNRDSYGYTF. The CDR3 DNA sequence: TGTGCCAGCACGAACCGGGACAGCTATGGCTACACCTTC.

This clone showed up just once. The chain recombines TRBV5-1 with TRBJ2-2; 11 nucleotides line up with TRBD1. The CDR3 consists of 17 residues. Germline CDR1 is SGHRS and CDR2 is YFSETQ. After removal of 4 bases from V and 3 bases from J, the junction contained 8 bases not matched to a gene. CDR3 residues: CASSPGTGGRDTGELFF. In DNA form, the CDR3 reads TGCGCCAGCAGCCCGGGGACAGGGGGAAGGGACACCGGGGAGCTGTTTTTT.

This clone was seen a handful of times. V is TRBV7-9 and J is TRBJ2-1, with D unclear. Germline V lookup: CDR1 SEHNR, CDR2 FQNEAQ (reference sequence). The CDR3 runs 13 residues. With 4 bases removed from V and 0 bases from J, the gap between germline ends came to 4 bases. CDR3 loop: CASSSSSYNEQFF. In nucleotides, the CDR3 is TGTGCCAGCAGCTCTAGCTCCTACAATGAGCAGTTCTTC.

The CDR3 loop is CASSSRGIDQPQHF. The CDR3 bases are TGTGCCAGCAGTTCCAGGGGTATCGATCAGCCCCAGCATTTT. This chain connects TRBV6-1 to TRBJ1-5; tentatively, D is TRBD1 (6 bases). V lost 5 bases to trimming and J lost 5 bases, with 13 bases between them. The CDR3 is 14 residues long. Looked up from germline, CDR1 is MNHNS and CDR2 is SASEGT.

The CDR3 DNA is TGCGCCAGCAGCTTGGGGTTGACACAGGGAGCCTATGGCTACACCTTC. Translating it yields CASSLGLTQGAYGYTF. V is TRBV5-1 and J is TRBJ1-2, with D maybe TRBD1 (6 bases). Trimming removed 0 bases from V and 4 bases from J, with 16 bases in between. The CDR3 covers 16 residues. Per the germline V gene, CDR1 is SGHRS and CDR2 is YFSETQ.

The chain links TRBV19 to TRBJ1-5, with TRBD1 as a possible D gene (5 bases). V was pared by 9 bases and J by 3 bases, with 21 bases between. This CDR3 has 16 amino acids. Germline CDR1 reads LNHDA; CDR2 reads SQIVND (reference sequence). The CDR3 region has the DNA TGTGCCAGCACTAAGGGGATTGGAGCATTCAATCAGCCCCAGCATTTT. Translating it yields CASTKGIGAFNQPQHF.